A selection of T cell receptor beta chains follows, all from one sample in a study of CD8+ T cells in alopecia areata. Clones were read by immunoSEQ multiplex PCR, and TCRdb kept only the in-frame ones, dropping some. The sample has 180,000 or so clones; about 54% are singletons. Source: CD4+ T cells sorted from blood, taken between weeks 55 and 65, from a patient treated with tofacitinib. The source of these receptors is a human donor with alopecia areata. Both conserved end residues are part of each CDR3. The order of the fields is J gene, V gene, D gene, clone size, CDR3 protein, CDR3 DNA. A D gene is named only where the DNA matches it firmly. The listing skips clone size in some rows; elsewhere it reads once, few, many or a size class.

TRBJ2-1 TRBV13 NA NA CASSPVREGYNEQFF TGTGCCAGCAGCCCAGTGAGGGAAGGCTACAATGAGCAGTTCTTC
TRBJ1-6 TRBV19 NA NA CASAGINSPLHF TGTGCCAGTGCAGGGATAAATTCACCCCTCCACTTT
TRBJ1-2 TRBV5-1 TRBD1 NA CASSRGQGSNYGYTF TGCGCCAGCAGCCGGGGACAGGGATCTAACTATGGCTACACCTTC
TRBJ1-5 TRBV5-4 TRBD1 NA CASSPGTGGRDQPQHF TGTGCCAGCAGCCCAGGGACAGGGGGCCGTGATCAGCCCCAGCATTTT
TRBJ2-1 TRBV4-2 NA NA CASSQADQPSYNEQFF TGTGCCAGCAGCCAAGCTGACCAACCTTCCTACAATGAGCAGTTCTTC
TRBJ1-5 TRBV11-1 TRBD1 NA CASSPDRESNQPQHF TGTGCCAGCAGCCCCGACAGGGAAAGCAATCAGCCCCAGCATTTT
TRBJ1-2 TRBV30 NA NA CAWTEYNYGYTF TGTGCCTGGACAGAATATAACTATGGCTACACCTTC
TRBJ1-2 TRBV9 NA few CASSVASSSLYGYTF TGTGCCAGCAGCGTAGCCTCGAGCAGCCTCTATGGCTACACCTTC
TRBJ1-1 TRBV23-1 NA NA CASSQRYTEAFF TGCGCCAGCAGTCAGAGGTACACTGAAGCTTTCTTT
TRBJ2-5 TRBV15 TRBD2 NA CATSAGLAQETQYF TGTGCCACCAGCGCGGGACTAGCCCAAGAGACCCAGTACTTC
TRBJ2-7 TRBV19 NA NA CASSIGGLTYEQYF TGTGCCAGTAGTATAGGGGGCCTGACCTACGAGCAGTACTTC
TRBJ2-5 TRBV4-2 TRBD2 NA CASSQDASGGAIQYF TGTGCCAGCAGCCAAGATGCTAGCGGGGGGGCTATCCAGTACTTC
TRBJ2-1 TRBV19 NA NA CASRPVGPQSGEQFF TGTGCCAGTAGGCCAGTGGGACCCCAAAGTGGTGAGCAGTTCTTC
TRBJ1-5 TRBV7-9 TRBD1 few CASSFGQGRNQPQHF TGTGCCAGCAGCTTCGGACAGGGCCGCAATCAGCCCCAGCATTTT
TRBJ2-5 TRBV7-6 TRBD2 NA CASSLSVASGGMETQYF TGTGCCAGCAGCTTATCGGTTGCTAGCGGGGGTATGGAGACCCAGTACTTC
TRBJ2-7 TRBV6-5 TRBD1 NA CASSQRQGGYEQYF TGTGCCAGCAGTCAACGACAGGGCGGCTACGAGCAGTACTTC
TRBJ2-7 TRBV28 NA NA CASSLQQPHEQYF TGTGCCAGCAGTTTACAGCAACCCCACGAGCAGTACTTC
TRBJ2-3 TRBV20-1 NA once CSEKKGNTQYF TGCAGTGAAAAGAAAGGGAATACGCAGTATTTT
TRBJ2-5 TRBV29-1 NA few CTIPGPSQETQYF TGCACCATCCCGGGACCATCACAAGAGACCCAGTACTTC
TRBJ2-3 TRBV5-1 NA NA CASSLTAATDTQYF TGCGCCAGCAGCTTGACAGCGGCCACAGATACGCAGTATTTT
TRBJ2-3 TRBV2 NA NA CASRTLGAGDTQYF TGTGCCAGCAGGACTCTCGGGGCCGGGGATACGCAGTATTTT
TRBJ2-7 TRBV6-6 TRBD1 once CASSYPPGGYEQYF TGTGCCAGCAGTTACCCGCCAGGGGGCTACGAGCAGTACTTC
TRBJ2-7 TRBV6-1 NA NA CASSGGGSYEQYF TGTGCCAGCAGTGGTGGCGGCTCCTACGAGCAGTACTTC
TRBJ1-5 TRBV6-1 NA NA CASSEERGGNQPQHF TGTGCCAGCAGTGAAGAACGAGGGGGCAATCAGCCCCAGCATTTT
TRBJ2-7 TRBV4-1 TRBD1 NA CASSHGDRAYEQYF TGCGCCAGCAGCCATGGGGACAGGGCCTACGAGCAGTACTTC
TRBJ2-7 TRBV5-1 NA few CASSLEAGNFYEQYF TGCGCCAGCAGCTTGGAGGCAGGGAATTTCTACGAGCAGTACTTC
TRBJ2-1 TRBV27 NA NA CASSYLRTDRYNEQFF TGTGCCAGCAGTTACCTTAGGACAGACCGTTACAATGAGCAGTTCTTC
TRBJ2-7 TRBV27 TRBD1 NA CASSLSGTGPYEQYF TGTGCCAGCAGTTTATCCGGGACAGGACCGTACGAGCAGTACTTC
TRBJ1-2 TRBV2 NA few CASRGRVYTF TGTGCCAGCCGGGGGAGGGTCTACACCTTC
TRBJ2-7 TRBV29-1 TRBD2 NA CSVEERGSSYEQYF TGCAGCGTTGAGGAGCGGGGCAGCTCCTACGAGCAGTACTTC
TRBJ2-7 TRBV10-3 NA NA CAISNSGLEQYF TGTGCCATCTCGAACTCAGGGTTAGAGCAGTACTTC
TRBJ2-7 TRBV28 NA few CASSLGSGGLNEQYF TGTGCCAGCAGTTTAGGGTCCGGCGGATTGAACGAGCAGTACTTC
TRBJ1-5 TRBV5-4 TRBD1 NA CASSADRVGQPQHF TGTGCCAGCAGCGCGGACAGGGTGGGTCAGCCCCAGCATTTT
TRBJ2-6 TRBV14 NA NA CASSQGGAGANVLTF TGTGCCAGCAGCCAAGGGGGCGCTGGGGCCAACGTCCTGACTTTC
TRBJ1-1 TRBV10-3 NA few CATQPPDSSNTEAFF TGTGCCACTCAACCCCCGGACAGCTCGAACACTGAAGCTTTCTTT
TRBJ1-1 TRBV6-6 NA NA CASCENTEAFF TGTGCCAGCTGCGAGAACACTGAAGCTTTCTTT
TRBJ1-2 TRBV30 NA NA CAWSVGQGLGYTF TGTGCCTGGAGTGTAGGGCAGGGGTTGGGCTACACCTTC
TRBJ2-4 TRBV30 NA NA CAWSDFSQLLAKNIQYF TGTGCCTGGAGTGATTTCTCCCAACTCCTAGCCAAAAACATTCAGTACTTC
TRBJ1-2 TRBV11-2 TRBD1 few CASSLGQGGGYTF TGTGCCAGCAGCTTGGGACAGGGGGGCGGCTACACCTTC
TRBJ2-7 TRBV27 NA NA CASCRMLHGSYEQYF TGTGCCAGCTGTCGAATGCTCCATGGCTCCTACGAGCAGTACTTC
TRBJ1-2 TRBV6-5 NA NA CASSWRPGGSGYTF TGTGCCAGCAGCTGGAGGCCCGGGGGGTCCGGCTACACCTTC